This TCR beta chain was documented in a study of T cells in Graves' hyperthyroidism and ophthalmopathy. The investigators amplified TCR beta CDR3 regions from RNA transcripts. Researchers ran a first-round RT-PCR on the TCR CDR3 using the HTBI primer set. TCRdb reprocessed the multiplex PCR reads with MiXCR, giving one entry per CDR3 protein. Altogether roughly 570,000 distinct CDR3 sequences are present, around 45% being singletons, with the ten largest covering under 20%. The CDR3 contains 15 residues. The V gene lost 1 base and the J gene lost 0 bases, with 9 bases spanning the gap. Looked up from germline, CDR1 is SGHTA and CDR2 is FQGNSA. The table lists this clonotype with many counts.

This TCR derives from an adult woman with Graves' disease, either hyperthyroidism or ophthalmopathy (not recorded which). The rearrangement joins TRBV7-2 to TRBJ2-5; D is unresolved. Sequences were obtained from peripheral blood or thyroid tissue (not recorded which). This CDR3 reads CASSLDHTYQETQYF. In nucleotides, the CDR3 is TGTGCCAGCAGCTTAGATCACACGTACCAAGAGACCCAGTACTTC.